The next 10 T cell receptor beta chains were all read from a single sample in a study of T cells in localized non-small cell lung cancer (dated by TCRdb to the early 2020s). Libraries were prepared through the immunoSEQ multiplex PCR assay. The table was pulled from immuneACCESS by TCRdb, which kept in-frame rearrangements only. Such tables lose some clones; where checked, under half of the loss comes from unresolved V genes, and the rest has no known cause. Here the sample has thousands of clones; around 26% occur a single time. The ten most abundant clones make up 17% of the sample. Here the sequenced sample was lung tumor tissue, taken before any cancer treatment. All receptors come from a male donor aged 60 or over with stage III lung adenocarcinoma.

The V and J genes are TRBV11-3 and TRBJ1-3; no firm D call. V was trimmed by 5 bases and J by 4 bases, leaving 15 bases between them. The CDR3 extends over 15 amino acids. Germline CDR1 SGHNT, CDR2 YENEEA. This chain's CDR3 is CASSQGRSPGNTIYF. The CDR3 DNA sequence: TGTGCCAGCAGCCAAGGACGGAGCCCGGGAAACACCATATATTTT.

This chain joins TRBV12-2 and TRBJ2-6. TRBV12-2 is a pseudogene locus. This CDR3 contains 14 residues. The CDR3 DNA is TGTGCCCTGGGGGAGCCTTCTGGGGCCAACGTCCTGACTTTC. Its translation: CALGEPSGANVLTF.

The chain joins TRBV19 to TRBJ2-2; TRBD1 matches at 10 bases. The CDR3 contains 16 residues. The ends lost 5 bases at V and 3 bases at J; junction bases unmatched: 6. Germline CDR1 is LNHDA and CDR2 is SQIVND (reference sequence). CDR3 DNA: TGTGCCAGTAGTCGCATTGGGACAGGGGACACCGGGGAGCTGTTTTTT. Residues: CASSRIGTGDTGELFF.

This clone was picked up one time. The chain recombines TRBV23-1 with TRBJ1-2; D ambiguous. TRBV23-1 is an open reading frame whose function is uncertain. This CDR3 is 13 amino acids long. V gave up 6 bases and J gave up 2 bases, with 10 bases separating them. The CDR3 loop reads CASSLSRNYGYTF. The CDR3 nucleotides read TGCGCCAGCAGCTTGTCCAGGAACTATGGCTACACCTTC.

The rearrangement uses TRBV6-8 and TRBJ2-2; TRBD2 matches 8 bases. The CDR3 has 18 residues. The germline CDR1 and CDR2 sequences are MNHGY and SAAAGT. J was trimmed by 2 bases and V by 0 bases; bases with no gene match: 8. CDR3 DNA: TGTGCCAGCAGTTACTCCCCGACTAGCGCGATAAACACCGGGGAGCTGTTTTTT. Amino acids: CASSYSPTSAINTGELFF.

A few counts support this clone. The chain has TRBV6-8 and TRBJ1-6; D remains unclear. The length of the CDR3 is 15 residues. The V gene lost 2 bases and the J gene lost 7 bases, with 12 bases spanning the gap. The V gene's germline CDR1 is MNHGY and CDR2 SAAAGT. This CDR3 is CASSYRPTANSPLHF. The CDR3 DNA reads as TGTGCCAGCAGTTACAGGCCAACGGCCAATTCACCCCTCCACTTT.

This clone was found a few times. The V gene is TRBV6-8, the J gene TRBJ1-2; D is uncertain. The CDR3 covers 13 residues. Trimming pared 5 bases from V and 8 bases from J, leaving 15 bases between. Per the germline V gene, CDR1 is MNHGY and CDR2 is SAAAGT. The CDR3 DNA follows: TGTGCCAGCAGTGGGCCTACCCCCCGAGGCTACACCTTC. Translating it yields CASSGPTPRGYTF.

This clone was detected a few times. The CDR3, as DNA: TGTGCCAGCAGCCCCGGATTCGAGGGGGCTAATGAGCAGTTCTTC. Protein sequence: CASSPGFEGANEQFF. The chain links TRBV9 to TRBJ2-1; 7 bases are a match to TRBD1. From germline, CDR1 is SGDLS and CDR2 YYNGEE. This CDR3 spans 15 amino acids. V gave up 4 bases and J gave up 7 bases; unmatched junction bases: 11.

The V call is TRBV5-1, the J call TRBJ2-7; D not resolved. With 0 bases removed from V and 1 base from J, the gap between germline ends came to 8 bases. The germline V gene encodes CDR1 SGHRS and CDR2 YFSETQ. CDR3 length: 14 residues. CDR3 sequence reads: CASSLGPGSYEQYF. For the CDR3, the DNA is TGCGCCAGCAGCTTGGGCCCGGGTTCCTACGAGCAGTACTTC.

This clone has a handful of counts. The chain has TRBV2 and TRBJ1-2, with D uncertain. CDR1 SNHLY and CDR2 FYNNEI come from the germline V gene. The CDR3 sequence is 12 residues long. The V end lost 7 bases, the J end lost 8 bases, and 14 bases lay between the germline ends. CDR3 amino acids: CASNNKVGGYTF. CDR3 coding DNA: TGTGCCAGCAACAATAAGGTGGGCGGCTACACCTTC. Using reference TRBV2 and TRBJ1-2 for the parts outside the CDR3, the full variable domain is EPEVTQTPSHQVTQMGQEVILRCVPISNHLYFYWYRQILGQKVEFLVSFYNNEISEKSEIFDDQFSVERPDGSNFTLKIRSTKLEDSAMYFCASNNKVGGYTFGSGTRLTVV.